The clone carrying this TCR beta chain has a handful of counts. This record comes from a study of blood T cell repertoires in COVID-19. CDR3 length: 15 residues. V lost 4 bases, J lost 4 bases, and 5 bases stayed unmatched. Germline-derived CDR1 and CDR2 are SGHNT and YYREEE (reference sequence). Only in-frame clones appear in the TCRdb table, and some are missing; sequencing was by immunoSEQ multiplex PCR. The sample lists 170,000 or so clones, around four fifths occurring once. This TCR derives from a woman in her 50s who had recovered from COVID-19. The chain recombines TRBV5-4 with TRBJ1-5; TRBD1 aligns across 10 bases. Sequencing input: PBMCs or T cells enriched from blood (not recorded which). The CDR3 nucleotides read TGTGCCAGCAGCGTAGACAGGGGGCTTAATCAGCCCCAGCATTTT. This translates into CASSVDRGLNQPQHF.